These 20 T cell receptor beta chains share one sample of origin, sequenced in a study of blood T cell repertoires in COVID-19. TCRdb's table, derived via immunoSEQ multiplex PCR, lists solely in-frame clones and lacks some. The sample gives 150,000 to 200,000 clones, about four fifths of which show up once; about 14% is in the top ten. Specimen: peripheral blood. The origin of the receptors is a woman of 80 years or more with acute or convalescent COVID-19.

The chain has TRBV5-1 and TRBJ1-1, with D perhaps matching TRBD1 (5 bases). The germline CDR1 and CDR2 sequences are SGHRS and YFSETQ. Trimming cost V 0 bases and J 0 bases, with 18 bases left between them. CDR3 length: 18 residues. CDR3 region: CASSLAPGGGNLNTEAFF. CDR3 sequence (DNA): TGCGCCAGCAGCTTGGCCCCCGGGGGTGGGAACTTGAACACTGAAGCTTTCTTT.

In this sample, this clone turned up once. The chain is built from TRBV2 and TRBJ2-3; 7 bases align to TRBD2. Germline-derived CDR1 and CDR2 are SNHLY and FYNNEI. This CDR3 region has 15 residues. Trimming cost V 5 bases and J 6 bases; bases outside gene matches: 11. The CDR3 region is CASSLTSAVWDTQYF. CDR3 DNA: TGTGCCAGCAGTCTTACTAGCGCCGTGTGGGATACGCAGTATTTT. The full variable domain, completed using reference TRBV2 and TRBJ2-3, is EPEVTQTPSHQVTQMGQEVILRCVPISNHLYFYWYRQILGQKVEFLVSFYNNEISEKSEIFDDQFSVERPDGSNFTLKIRSTKLEDSAMYFCASSLTSAVWDTQYFGPGTRLTVL.

The CDR3 DNA is TGTGCCAGCAGGCAGGGTTATGGCTACACCTTC. As protein: CASRQGYGYTF. The chain has TRBV2 and TRBJ1-2; D possibly corresponds to TRBD1 (5 bases). V lost 6 bases and J lost 5, with 7 bases in between. The V gene's germline CDR1 is SNHLY and CDR2 FYNNEI. The CDR3 consists of 11 residues.

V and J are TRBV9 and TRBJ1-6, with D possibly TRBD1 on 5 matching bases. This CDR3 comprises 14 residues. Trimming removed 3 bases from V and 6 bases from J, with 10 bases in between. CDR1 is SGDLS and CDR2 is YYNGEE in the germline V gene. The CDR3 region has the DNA TGTGCCAGCAGCGCGACAGATTCTAATTCACCCCTCCACTTT. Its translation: CASSATDSNSPLHF.

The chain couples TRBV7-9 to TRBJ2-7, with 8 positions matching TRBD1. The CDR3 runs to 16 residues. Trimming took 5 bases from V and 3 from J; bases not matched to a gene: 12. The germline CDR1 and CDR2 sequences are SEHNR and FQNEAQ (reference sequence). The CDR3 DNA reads TGTGCCAGCAGCGCATACGGCGGGACAGGATTCTACGAGCAGTACTTC. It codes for CASSAYGGTGFYEQYF.

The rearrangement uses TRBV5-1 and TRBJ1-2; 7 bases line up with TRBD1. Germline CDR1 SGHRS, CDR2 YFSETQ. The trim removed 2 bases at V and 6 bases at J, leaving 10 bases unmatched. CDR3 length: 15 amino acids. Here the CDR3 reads CASSFGQALGHGYTF. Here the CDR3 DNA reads TGCGCCAGCAGCTTCGGACAGGCCCTCGGGCATGGCTACACCTTC.

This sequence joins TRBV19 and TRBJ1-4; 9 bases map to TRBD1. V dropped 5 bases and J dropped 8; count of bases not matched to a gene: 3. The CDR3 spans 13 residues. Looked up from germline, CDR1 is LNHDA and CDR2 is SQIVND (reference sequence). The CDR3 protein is CASSRQGGEKLFF. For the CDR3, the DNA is TGTGCCAGTAGTCGACAGGGGGGCGAAAAACTGTTTTTT.

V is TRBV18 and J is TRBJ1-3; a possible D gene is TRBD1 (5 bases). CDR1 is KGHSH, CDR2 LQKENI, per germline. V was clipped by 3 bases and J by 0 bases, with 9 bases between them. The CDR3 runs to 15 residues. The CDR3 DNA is TGTGCCAGCTCACCTCGGGGGAGCTCTGGAAACACCATATATTTT. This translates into CASSPRGSSGNTIYF.

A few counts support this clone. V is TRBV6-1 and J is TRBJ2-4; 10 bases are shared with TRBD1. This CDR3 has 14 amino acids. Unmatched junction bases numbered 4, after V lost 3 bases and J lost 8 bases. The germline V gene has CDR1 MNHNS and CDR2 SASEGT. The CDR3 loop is CASSETGGADIQYF. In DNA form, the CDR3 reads TGTGCCAGCAGTGAGACAGGGGGCGCCGACATTCAGTACTTC.

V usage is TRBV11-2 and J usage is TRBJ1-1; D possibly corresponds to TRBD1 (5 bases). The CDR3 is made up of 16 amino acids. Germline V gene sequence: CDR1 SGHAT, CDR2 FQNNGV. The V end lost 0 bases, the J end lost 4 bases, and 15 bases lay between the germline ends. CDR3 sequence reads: CASSLDFRATGTEAFF. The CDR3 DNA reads TGTGCCAGCAGCTTAGACTTCAGGGCCACGGGCACTGAAGCTTTCTTT.

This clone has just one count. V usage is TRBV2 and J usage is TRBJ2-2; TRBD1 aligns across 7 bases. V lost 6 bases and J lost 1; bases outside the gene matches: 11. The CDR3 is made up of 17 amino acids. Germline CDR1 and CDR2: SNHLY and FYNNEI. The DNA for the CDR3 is TGTGCCAGCAGACCAACCGACAGGGCGGGGAACACCGGGGAGCTGTTTTTT. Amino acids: CASRPTDRAGNTGELFF.

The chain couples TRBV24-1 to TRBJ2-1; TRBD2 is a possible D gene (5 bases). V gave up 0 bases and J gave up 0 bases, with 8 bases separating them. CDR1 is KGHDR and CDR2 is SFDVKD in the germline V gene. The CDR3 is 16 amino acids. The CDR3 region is CATSDLRGGSYNEQFF. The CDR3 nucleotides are TGTGCCACCAGTGATTTGCGCGGAGGCTCCTACAATGAGCAGTTCTTC.

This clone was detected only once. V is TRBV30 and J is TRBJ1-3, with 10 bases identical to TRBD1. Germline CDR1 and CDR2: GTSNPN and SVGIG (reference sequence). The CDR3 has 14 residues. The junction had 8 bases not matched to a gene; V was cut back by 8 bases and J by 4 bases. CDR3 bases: TGTGCCCAGGACAGGGGGTTAAGGGGAAACACCATATATTTT. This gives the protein CAQDRGLRGNTIYF.

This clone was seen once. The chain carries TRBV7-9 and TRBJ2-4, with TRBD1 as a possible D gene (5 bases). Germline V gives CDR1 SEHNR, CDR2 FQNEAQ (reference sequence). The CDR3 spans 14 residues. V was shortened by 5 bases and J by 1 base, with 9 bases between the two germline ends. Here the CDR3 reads CASSPPGAKNIQYF. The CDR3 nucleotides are TGTGCCAGCAGCCCCCCAGGGGCCAAAAACATTCAGTACTTC. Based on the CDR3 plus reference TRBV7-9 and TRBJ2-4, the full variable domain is DTGVSQNPRHKITKRGQNVTFRCDPISEHNRLYWYRQTLGQGPEFLTYFQNEAQLEKSRLLSDRFSAERPKGSFSTLEIQRTEQGDSAMYLCASSPPGAKNIQYFGAGTRLSVL.

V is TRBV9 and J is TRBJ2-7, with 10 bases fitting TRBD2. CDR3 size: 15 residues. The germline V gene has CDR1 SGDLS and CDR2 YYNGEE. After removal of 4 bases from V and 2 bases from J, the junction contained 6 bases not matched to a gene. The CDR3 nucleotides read TGTGCCAGCAGCCCTTCTAGCGGGGGCCCCTACGAGCAGTACTTC. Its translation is CASSPSSGGPYEQYF.

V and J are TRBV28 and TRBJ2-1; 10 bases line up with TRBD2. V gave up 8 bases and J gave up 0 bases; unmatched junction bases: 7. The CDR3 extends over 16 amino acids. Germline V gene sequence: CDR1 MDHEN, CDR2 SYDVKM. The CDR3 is CASGGLAGGSYNEQFF. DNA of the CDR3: TGTGCCAGCGGCGGGTTAGCGGGGGGCTCCTACAATGAGCAGTTCTTC.

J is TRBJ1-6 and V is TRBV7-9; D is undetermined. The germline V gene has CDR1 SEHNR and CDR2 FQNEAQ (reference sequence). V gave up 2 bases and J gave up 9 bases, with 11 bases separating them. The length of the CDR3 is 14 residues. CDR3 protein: CASSLNTAGSPLHF. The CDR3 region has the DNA TGTGCCAGCAGCTTAAATACAGCAGGTTCACCCCTCCACTTT.

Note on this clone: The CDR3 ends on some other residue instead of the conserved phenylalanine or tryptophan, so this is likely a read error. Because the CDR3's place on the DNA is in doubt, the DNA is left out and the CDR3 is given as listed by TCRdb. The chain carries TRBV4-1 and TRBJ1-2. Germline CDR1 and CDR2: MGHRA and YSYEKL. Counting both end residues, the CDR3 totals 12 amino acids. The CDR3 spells CASSHEGRAYRL.

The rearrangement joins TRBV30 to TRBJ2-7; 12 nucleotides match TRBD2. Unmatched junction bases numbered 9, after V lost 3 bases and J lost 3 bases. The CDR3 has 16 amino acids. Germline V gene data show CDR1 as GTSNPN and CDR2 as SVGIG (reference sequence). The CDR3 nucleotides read TGTGCCTGGAGACTAGCGGGGGGTCCAACAGGCTACGAGCAGTACTTC. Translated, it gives CAWRLAGGPTGYEQYF.

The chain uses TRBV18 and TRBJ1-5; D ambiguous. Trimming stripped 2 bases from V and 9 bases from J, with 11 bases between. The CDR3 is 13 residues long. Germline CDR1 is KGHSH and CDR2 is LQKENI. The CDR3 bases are TGTGCCAGCTCACCAGATCTCGAGGGGCCCCAGCATTTT. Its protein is CASSPDLEGPQHF.